This TCR beta chain was profiled in a study of blood T cells in healthy people across ages. This clonotype was recorded a few times. The target antigen is unknown. Study-level results: The study regarded diversity estimates from one million T cells as underestimates. Versus aged donors, long-lived donors had higher diversity and more naive CD4+ cells. Naive and antigen-experienced cells could not be conclusively compared, given unsorted PBMCs.

Donation came from healthy Caucasian individuals in Russia who were aged roughly 6 to 100. Germline loops: CDR1 SGHVS, CDR2 FNYEAQ. V was pared by 0 bases and J by 4 bases, with 7 bases between. The CDR3 spans 14 residues. A second roughly 6 to 12 cycle PCR used barcoded and J-beta primers. TCRdb processed the 5' RACE reads anew with MiXCR; each CDR3 protein has one entry. The table shows about 1.5 million distinct CDR3 sequences, with roughly two fifths occurring only once. The chain joins TRBV7-6 to TRBJ2-1; D call uncertain. The TCR sequence derives from a woman aged 18-29 years in good health. Sequences were obtained from blood. The CDR3 sequence: CASSLATEYNEQFF. The CDR3 DNA follows: TGTGCCAGCAGCTTAGCGACTGAGTACAATGAGCAGTTCTTC.